These 10 T cell receptor beta chains came from one sample sequenced in a study of CXCR3-negative and CXCR3-positive naive CD8 T cells. Findings and caveats of the study: Higher TRB CDR3 hydrophobicity marked CXCR3-positive naive cells relative to CXCR3-negative naive cells.

TRB cDNA libraries were made by UMI-labeled 5' RACE. TCRdb re-called the 5' RACE reads; one entry per CDR3 protein, DNA not given. The table lists about 150,000 distinct CDR3 sequences. These receptors are not linked to any known antigen. The sequenced sample consisted of naive CXCR3+ CD8+ T cells from blood. Stated subset: CD45RO-CCR7+CD27+CD95- naive CD8+ T cells expressing CXCR3 (TNR3+). The receptors stem from a human donor in good health. Some clones in this sample may be carry-over from other donors' samples.

The V and J genes are TRBV7-9 and TRBJ1-5. The germline V gene encodes CDR1 SEHNR and CDR2 FQNEAQ (reference sequence). This CDR3 contains 14 residues. CDR3 residues: CASSQMSSNQPQHF.

J is TRBJ2-3 and V is TRBV27; TCRdb proposes TRBD2, but this gene call is untestable without DNA. The CDR3 loop spans 16 amino acids. Looked up from germline, CDR1 is MNHEY and CDR2 is SMNVEV (reference sequence). The CDR3 spells CASSPSTSGSPDTQYF.

V gene TRBV20-1 combines with J gene TRBJ2-3; TCRdb's D call of TRBD2 is untestable without DNA. The CDR3 is 15 residues long. CDR1 and CDR2 from the germline V gene are DFQATT and SNEGSKA (reference sequence). CDR3: CSVTPGAGEADTQYF.

Here the CDR3 reads CASSQGPAVNTEAFF. The chain recombines TRBV4-1 with TRBJ1-1. The length of the CDR3 is 15 residues. Looked up from germline, CDR1 is MGHRA and CDR2 is YSYEKL.

This chain uses TRBV28 with TRBJ2-1; TCRdb gives TRBD1 as the D gene, but with no DNA this cannot be confirmed. Germline lookup yields CDR1 MDHEN and CDR2 SYDVKM. The CDR3 contains 14 residues. The CDR3 is CASSPPTAYNEQFF.

This chain uses TRBV29-1 with TRBJ2-1; absent DNA, TCRdb's TRBD1 call cannot be checked. Germline V lookup: CDR1 SQVTM, CDR2 ANQGSEA. This CDR3 is 13 amino acids long. This CDR3 reads CSVPGTPLDEQFF.

The V and J genes are TRBV28 and TRBJ2-7. Germline CDR1 and CDR2: MDHEN and SYDVKM. The CDR3 has 11 residues. This CDR3 reads CASSLSDEQYF. Variable domain in full (rest from reference TRBV28 and TRBJ2-7): DVKVTQSSRYLVKRTGEKVFLECVQDMDHENMFWYRQDPGLGLRLIYFSYDVKMKEKGDIPEGYSVSREKKERFSLILESASTNQTSMYLCASSLSDEQYFGPGTRLTVT.

The chain carries TRBV27 and TRBJ2-1; TCRdb's D gene call, TRBD1, goes unchecked for lack of DNA. Germline V gives CDR1 MNHEY, CDR2 SMNVEV (reference sequence). The CDR3 extends over 16 amino acids. This CDR3 is CASSFYGQGLSNEQFF.

CDR3 protein: CASSFLAGNVYEQYF. The chain joins TRBV28 to TRBJ2-7; TCRdb calls TRBD2, which cannot be checked without DNA. Germline V gene sequence: CDR1 MDHEN, CDR2 SYDVKM. This CDR3 has 15 residues.

This CDR3 reads CASSPASGVLLETQYF. The chain links TRBV5-6 to TRBJ2-5; TCRdb calls TRBD2, which cannot be checked without DNA. The CDR3 is 16 residues long. Germline-derived CDR1 and CDR2 are SGHDT and YYEEEE. Drawing the rest from reference TRBV5-6 and TRBJ2-5, the complete variable domain is DAGVTQSPTHLIKTRGQQVTLRCSPKSGHDTVSWYQQALGQGPQFIFQYYEEEERQRGNFPDRFSGHQFPNYSSELNVNALLLGDSALYLCASSPASGVLLETQYFGPGTRLLVL.